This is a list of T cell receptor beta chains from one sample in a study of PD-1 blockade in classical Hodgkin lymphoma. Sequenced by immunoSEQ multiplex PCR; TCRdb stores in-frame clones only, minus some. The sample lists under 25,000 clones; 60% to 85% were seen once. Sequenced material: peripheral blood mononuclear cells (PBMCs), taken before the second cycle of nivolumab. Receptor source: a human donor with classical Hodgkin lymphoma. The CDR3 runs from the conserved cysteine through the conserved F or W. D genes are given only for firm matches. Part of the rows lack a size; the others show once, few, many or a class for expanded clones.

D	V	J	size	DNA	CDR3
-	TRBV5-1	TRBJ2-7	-	TGCGCCAGCAGCTTGAGAGCAGGGACGGTCGGCAACGAGCAGTACTTC	CASSLRAGTVGNEQYF
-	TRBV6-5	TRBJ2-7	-	TGTGCCAGCAGTTATACAGGGTCCTACGAGCAGTACTTC	CASSYTGSYEQYF
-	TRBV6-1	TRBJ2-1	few	TGTGCCACCAACCGCGCGAGCTCCTACAATGAGCAGTTCTTC	CATNRASSYNEQFF
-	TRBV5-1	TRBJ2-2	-	TGCGCCAGCAGCCCCGGAAGGACCGGGGAGCTGTTTTTT	CASSPGRTGELFF
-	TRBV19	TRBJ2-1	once	TGTGCCAGCGGGGATCTGGACTACAATGAGCAGTTCTTC	CASGDLDYNEQFF
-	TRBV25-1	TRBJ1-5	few	TGTGCCACTCAGGGATATAGCAATCAGCCCCAGCATTTT	CATQGYSNQPQHF
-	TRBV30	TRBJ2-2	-	TGTGCCTGGAGTAAGAACACCGGGGAGCTGTTTTTT	CAWSKNTGELFF
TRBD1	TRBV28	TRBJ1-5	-	TGTGCCAGCAGCCGAGGACAGGGGTATTGGGGGAGGACTGATAGCAATCAGCCCCAGCATTTT	CASSRGQGYWGRTDSNQPQHF
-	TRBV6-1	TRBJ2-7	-	TGTGCCAGCAGTGAAGGACTAAAGAGGTACTTC	CASSEGLKRYF
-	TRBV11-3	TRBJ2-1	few	TGTGCCAGCAGCTTATCTCGGAGTGCTGAGCAGTTCTTC	CASSLSRSAEQFF
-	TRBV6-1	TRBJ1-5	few	TGTGCCAGCAGTGAAGTGGGGGGGGCAAATCAGCCCCAGCATTTT	CASSEVGGANQPQHF
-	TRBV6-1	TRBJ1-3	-	TGTGCCAGCAGTGCAACCCACACCTTCTCTGGAAACACCATATATTTT	CASSATHTFSGNTIYF
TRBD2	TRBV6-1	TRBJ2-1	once	TGTGCCAGCAGTGAAAATAGCCTAGCGGGGGTCTTTTACAATGAGCAGTTCTTC	CASSENSLAGVFYNEQFF
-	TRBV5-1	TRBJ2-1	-	TGCGCCAGCAGCTTGGTGTCAAACCCGGGGAATGAGCAGTTCTTC	CASSLVSNPGNEQFF
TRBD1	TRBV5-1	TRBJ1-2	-	TGCGCCAGCAGCATAGGACAGGGGGCCTATGGCTACACCTTC	CASSIGQGAYGYTF
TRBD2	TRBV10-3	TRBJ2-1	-	TGTGCCATCAGTGAGTCCAGACTAGCTAGCTATGAGCAGTTCTTC	CAISESRLASYEQFF
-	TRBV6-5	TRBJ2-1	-	TGTGCCAGCATGAGGGGGACTGAATACAATGAGCAGTTCTTC	CASMRGTEYNEQFF